This entry lists 18 T cell receptor beta chains sequenced from one sample in a study of T and B cells in COVID-19 patients. Each TRB amplification used about 230-550 ng of genomic DNA from blood. TRB rearrangements were amplified by multiplex PCR with BIOMED2 TRB-A/B primers. TCRdb processed the multiplex PCR reads anew with MiXCR; each CDR3 protein has one entry. The profile shows 20,000 to 25,000 distinct CDR3 sequences, over 25% of them singletons. Source material: blood. The receptor set was obtained from a human donor who had recovered from COVID-19.

The DNA for the CDR3 is TGCGCCAGCAGCCAAGCCCCGGGGGGCGGCACAGCAGATACGCAGTATTTT. As protein: CASSQAPGGGTADTQYF. This sequence joins TRBV4-1 and TRBJ2-3; tentatively, D is TRBD2 (7 bases). Germline CDR1 reads MGHRA; CDR2 reads YSYEKL. V lost 1 base to trimming and J lost 4 bases, with 18 bases between them. CDR3 length: 17 residues.

The V and J genes are TRBV11-3 and TRBJ2-1; D remains ambiguous. The ends were cut back, 6 bases at V and 5 bases at J, with 17 bases in the middle. The CDR3 has 15 amino acids. Germline V gene data show CDR1 as SGHNT and CDR2 as YENEEA. The DNA for the CDR3 is TGTGCCAGCAGATACCTTTCTGTGGCGGACAATGAGCAGTTCTTC. Encoded protein: CASRYLSVADNEQFF.

The chain combines TRBV10-3 with TRBJ2-4; a weak D match, TRBD2 (6 bases). This CDR3 has 16 amino acids. Trimming took off 2 bases at V and 6 bases at J, with 17 bases between the two ends. The germline CDR1 and CDR2 sequences are ENHRY and SYGVKD. In DNA, the CDR3 is TGTGCCATCAGTGAGCCGCGGGGAGCTGGGGGAAACATTCAGTACTTC. This gives the protein CAISEPRGAGGNIQYF.

The chain carries TRBV29-1 and TRBJ2-1; 9 bases fit TRBD2. V lost 3 bases to trimming and J lost 9 bases; unmatched junction nucleotides: 9. The germline gives CDR1 SQVTM, CDR2 ANQGSEA. The CDR3 runs to 14 residues. CDR3 nucleotides: TGCAGCGTTGACTTGGGCGGGGGGGCCTTTGAGCAGTTCTTC. Residues: CSVDLGGGAFEQFF.

V gene TRBV29-1 combines with J gene TRBJ2-2, with D possibly matching TRBD1 (6 bases). The V gene lost 4 bases and the J gene lost 4 bases, with 7 bases spanning the gap. This CDR3 contains 12 residues. Germline-derived CDR1 and CDR2 are SQVTM and ANQGSEA. Written as DNA, the CDR3 is TGCAGCGTTGTGGGGGCCACCGGGGAGCTGTTTTTT. Its protein product is CSVVGATGELFF.

The CDR3 loop is CASSLAGQGGNEQFF. CDR3 nucleotide sequence: TGTGCCAGCAGCTTGGCCGGACAGGGGGGGAATGAGCAGTTCTTC. The chain employs TRBV5-6 and TRBJ2-1, with 10 nucleotides matching TRBD1. Germline V gene sequence: CDR1 SGHDT, CDR2 YYEEEE. This CDR3 comprises 15 residues. V dropped 0 bases and J dropped 7; count of bases not matched to a gene: 4.

This clonotype has a handful of counts. This chain uses TRBV30 with TRBJ1-4; 9 nucleotides agree with TRBD1. This CDR3 is 13 amino acids long. Trimming at V came to 5 bases and at J to 7 bases, leaving 5 bases not matched to a gene. Looked up from germline, CDR1 is GTSNPN and CDR2 is SVGIG (reference sequence). CDR3 in amino acids: CAWSTGGGEKLFF. CDR3 DNA sequence: TGTGCCTGGTCAACAGGGGGCGGTGAAAAACTGTTTTTT.

The chain's CDR3 is CASSYSARGWEKLFF. CDR3 nucleotides: TGTGCCAGCAGTTACTCGGCCCGAGGATGGGAAAAACTGTTTTTT. The chain combines TRBV6-5 with TRBJ1-4, with unresolved D. The CDR3 spans 15 residues. Trimming stripped 0 bases from V and 8 bases from J, with 13 bases between. Germline V gene data show CDR1 as MNHEY and CDR2 as SVGAGI.

This clonotype appeared many times. The chain links TRBV5-6 to TRBJ2-7; D uncertain. This CDR3 spans 15 amino acids. The germline CDR1 and CDR2 sequences are SGHDT and YYEEEE. Deletions cut 1 base from V and 6 bases from J, with 17 bases between. For the CDR3, the DNA is TGTGCCAGCAGCTTGATCGCACGTCCCGGGCTCGAGCAGTACTTC. Protein: CASSLIARPGLEQYF.

The gene calls are TRBV5-1 and TRBJ2-7; unclear D gene. The ends were cut back, 3 bases at V and 5 bases at J, with 15 bases in the middle. Germline CDR1 reads SGHRS; CDR2 reads YFSETQ. This CDR3 is built from 14 residues. CDR3 sequence (DNA): TGCGCCAGCAGCTCACTCGACTCCCGGGACGAGCAGTACTTC. It is translated as CASSSLDSRDEQYF.

The V call is TRBV11-2, the J call TRBJ1-1, with D possibly being TRBD1 (5 bases). CDR3 length: 17 residues. Trimming took 3 bases from V and 1 from J, leaving 18 bases between them. Germline lookup yields CDR1 SGHAT and CDR2 FQNNGV. This CDR3 reads CASSLRSLGARNTEAFF. The DNA of the CDR3 is TGTGCCAGCAGCTTGCGGTCCCTAGGGGCGCGGAACACTGAAGCTTTCTTT.

The table lists this clonotype with many counts. The chain is built from TRBV15 and TRBJ1-2; TRBD1 aligns across 7 bases. The CDR3 is 15 amino acids. Germline V gene data show CDR1 as LNHNV and CDR2 as YYDKDF (reference sequence). Unmatched junction bases numbered 6, after V lost 0 bases and J lost 5 bases. DNA for the CDR3: TGTGCCACCAGCAGAGATCCCCAGGGGGGGTATGGCTACACCTTC. It encodes CATSRDPQGGYGYTF.

This chain uses TRBV20-1 with TRBJ2-6, with D uncertain. Germline-derived CDR1 and CDR2 are DFQATT and SNEGSKA (reference sequence). Trimming cost V 5 bases and J 0 bases, with 8 bases left between them. The CDR3 contains 14 residues. CDR3 sequence (DNA): TGCAGTGCTCCCCTGGGCTCTGGGGCCAACGTCCTGACTTTC. Residues: CSAPLGSGANVLTF.

This clonotype was detected only a few times. The V call is TRBV5-5, the J call TRBJ2-5; the match to TRBD2 covers 8 bases. The V segment lost 4 bases and the J segment 4 bases; nucleotides outside the gene matches: 9. Germline loops: CDR1 SGHKS, CDR2 YYEKEE (reference sequence). The CDR3 length is 15 residues. CDR3: CASSPGGGGGETQYF. As DNA, the CDR3 is TGTGCCAGCAGCCCGGGGGGGGGGGGGGGAGAGACCCAGTACTTC.

This clonotype was seen just once. One base away lies a much larger clone, so this may be a sequencing read error. CDR3 region: CASSIKWPGVNLPLHF. The CDR3 bases are TGTGCCAGCAGCATCAAGTGGCCAGGGGTGAATTTACCCCTCCACTTT. This chain joins TRBV5-1 and TRBJ1-6, with a possible D match to TRBD1 (6 bases). In germline, CDR1 is SGHRS, CDR2 YFSETQ. The CDR3 is 16 amino acids.

This clonotype was seen at least ten times. This sequence joins TRBV5-4 and TRBJ2-7; the D gene is possibly TRBD1 (6 bases). Germline V CDR1 and CDR2: SGHNT, YYREEE (reference sequence). The CDR3 has 12 residues. V dropped 4 bases and J dropped 6 bases, with 11 bases sitting between them. The CDR3 DNA follows: TGTGCCAGCAGCAACAGGGCTCGCGAGCAGTACTTC. It translates to CASSNRAREQYF.

By sample share, this clonotype is medium-sized (0.01 to 0.1%). The chain is built from TRBV29-1 and TRBJ2-5, with TRBD1 matching 9 bases. Per the germline V gene, CDR1 is SQVTM and CDR2 is ANQGSEA. CDR3 length: 13 residues. CDR3 sequence (DNA): TGCAGTGTCCCGGGACAGGGAGAAGAGACCCAGTACTTC. Amino acid sequence: CSVPGQGEETQYF.

The chain links TRBV19 to TRBJ1-1; 9 bases are a match to TRBD1. Unmatched junction bases numbered 9, after V lost 7 bases and J lost 6 bases. The CDR3 totals 14 residues. Germline loops: CDR1 LNHDA, CDR2 SQIVND (reference sequence). CDR3 in DNA: TGTGCCAGTACCTTCGACAGGGGGTTCGCTGAAGCTTTCTTT. Residues: CASTFDRGFAEAFF.